This entry is about one T cell receptor (beta chain). In its sample, this clone was seen a few times. The input lacks base qualities; no much larger clone sits a single base away. The time point label for this specimen denotes: cells obtained before transplantation from donor or recipient. In the mixed lymphocyte reactions, approximately 200,000 CFSE-labeled pre-transplant responders were plated with approximately 200,000 irradiated violet-dye-labeled stimulators and cultured for 6 days. After the mixed lymphocyte reaction, proliferating CD3+CD4+CFSE-low and CD3+CD8+CFSE-low responder cells were FACS-sorted on a BD Influx sorter. For this chain, trimming is 5 bases at the V end and 1 base at the J end, and the number of junction bases without a gene match is 7. The germline V gene provides CDR1 MDHEN and CDR2 SYDVKM. From its cysteine to its phenylalanine, the CDR3 spans 15 amino acids. Only the CDR3 portion is preserved as DNA: 45 bases, with reading frame beginning at the first base.

Receptor amplification or capture employed the immunoSEQ multiplex PCR assay. For most patients, genomic DNA was isolated using the Qiagen DNeasy Blood and Tissue Kit and was shipped frozen to Adaptive Biotechnologies for TCR sequencing. For most patients, high-throughput TCR-beta CDR3 sequencing of genomic DNA was performed by Adaptive Biotechnologies. In the authors' own workflow: Adaptive's ImmunoSEQ software supplied the TCR sequencing data for approximately 18 patients, while MiXCR and VDJtools were used to process a few other patients. To correct CD4 versus CD8 sorting errors, sequences present in both subsets at a frequency ratio below 5:1 were removed. CDR3 nucleotide sequences shared by donor and recipient were removed because the origin of these sequences could not be assigned. At least 2-fold expansion over unstimulated cells and a minimum CFSE-low frequency of 0.002% (template counts) or 0.001% (read counts) were required for clones to be classified as alloreactive. A clone was considered mappable if detected in the sequenced pre-transplant spleen, lymph node, or MLR CFSE-low populations of the donor or recipient. The cumulative frequency of alloreactive clones was calculated as a percentage of all sequences, weighted by copy number. Not all clones reach the TCRdb copy of this immuneACCESS table, which keeps in-frame sequences only. Checked studies attribute under half of the gap to unresolved V genes and leave the rest unexplained. The DNA was the basis for D and trimming; V, J and clone size are from that table. Present in this sample are 12,000 to 15,000 clones, about 27% of which were seen just once. The ten most abundant clones make up 3% to 4% of the sample.

The record originates from a study of graft-versus-host responses after intestinal transplantation listed by TCRdb under 2021. For the wider study: The transplants that recipients received were multivisceral, liver-intestinal, or isolated intestinal. Anti-thymocyte globulin induction was given to all recipients, followed by maintenance tacrolimus and steroids for roughly 3 years. After intestinal transplantation, graft-versus-host and host-versus-graft alloreactive T cell clones were followed in the graft, circulation and bone marrow using bulk TCR-beta CDR3 sequencing. Alloreactive clones were identified by sequencing pre-transplant mixed lymphocyte reaction products and comparing these products with unstimulated pre-transplant donor and recipient T cells. The cohort enrolled 20 to 30 intestinal transplant recipients including one retransplant, and a few patients lacking pretransplant specimens were excluded. Donor T cell macrochimerism was defined as a peak of at least 4% donor T cells among recipient peripheral blood mononuclear cells. Instead of going to the commercial service, samples from a few later patients were sequenced in-house on an Illumina MiSeq and processed with MiXCR.

What the authors observed across the whole study: Early after transplant, peak levels of circulating GvH clones were found to be associated with declines in HvG clones. In the allografts of patients with donor T cell macrochimerism, GvH to HvG T cell clonal ratios were high. The conclusions were limited by the relatively low number and heterogeneity of the intestinal transplant patients. GvH clones were detected in recipient bone marrow, and some appeared earlier in ileal mucosa or blood, consistent with an intestinal mucosal origin.

The chain couples TRBV28 to TRBJ1-1; 7 central nucleotides agree with TRBD1. The specimen comprised alloreactive CD4+ T cells from a mixed lymphocyte reaction culture, sampled before intestinal transplant. Read against the paper, the sample's cell subset or site label means: CFSE-low proliferating T cells sorted from roughly six-day pre-transplant mixed lymphocyte reaction (GvH or HvG direction). This TCR was recovered from a human patient who received an intestinal transplant. This receptor carries the CDR3 CASSPMTGPNTEAFF. The nucleotides are TGTGCCAGCAGTCCAATGACAGGGCCGAACACTGAAGCTTTCTTT. The variable domain in full, with residues beyond the CDR3 obtained from the reference TRBV28 and TRBJ1-1 genes, is DVKVTQSSRYLVKRTGEKVFLECVQDMDHENMFWYRQDPGLGLRLIYFSYDVKMKEKGDIPEGYSVSREKKERFSLILESASTNQTSMYLCASSPMTGPNTEAFFGQGTRLTVV.